Listed below are T cell receptor beta chains from one sample, sequenced in a study of T cells in Graves' hyperthyroidism and ophthalmopathy. TCRdb passed the multiplex PCR reads through MiXCR, listing each CDR3 protein once. The table lists around 610,000 distinct CDR3 sequences, approximately 14% of them singletons, with 3.5% to 4.5% in the top ten. The sample consisted of blood. These receptors all come from a woman between 35 and 50 years old with Graves' ophthalmopathy. Each CDR3 is given with its conserved first and last residue. A D gene is named only where the DNA matches it firmly. Part of the rows lack a size; the others show once, few, many or a class for expanded clones.

v_call,d_call,clone_size,j_call,cdr3_aa,cdr3_nt
TRBV20-1,TRBD1,NA,TRBJ1-1,CVAGGSDTEAFF,TGCGTGGCAGGGGGCTCGGACACTGAAGCTTTCTTT
TRBV9,TRBD2,NA,TRBJ2-2,CASSETGGGELFF,TGTGCCAGCAGCGAGACGGGAGGTGGGGAGCTGTTTTTT
TRBV6-2/TRBV6-3,NA,NA,TRBJ1-1,CASSYLQWNTEAFF,TGTGCCAGCAGTTACTTGCAATGGAACACTGAAGCTTTCTTT
TRBV7-8,NA,many,TRBJ2-7,CASSSDSPYEQYF,TGTGCCAGCAGCTCGGACAGTCCCTACGAGCAGTACTTC
TRBV19,TRBD1,NA,TRBJ1-5,CASSSGQGVNQPQHF,TGTGCCAGTAGTTCCGGGCAGGGGGTTAATCAGCCCCAGCATTTT
TRBV6-1,TRBD1,NA,TRBJ1-5,CASMPGQGNQPQHF,TGTGCCAGCATGCCGGGACAGGGAAATCAGCCCCAGCATTTT
TRBV5-5,NA,many,TRBJ1-1,CASSLWDTLEAFF,TGTGCCAGCAGCTTGTGGGACACCCTCGAAGCTTTCTTT
TRBV6-1,NA,few,TRBJ1-6,CASDLVGGSSYNSPLHF,TGTGCCAGCGACCTGGTTGGAGGCAGCTCCTATAATTCACCCCTCCACTTT
TRBV20-1,NA,many,TRBJ2-6,CSASLVPGANVLTF,TGCAGTGCTAGTCTGGTTCCTGGGGCCAACGTCCTGACTTTC
TRBV12-3/TRBV12-4,TRBD1,NA,TRBJ1-1,CASSFRGQVTEAFF,TGTGCCAGCAGTTTCAGGGGGCAGGTCACTGAAGCTTTCTTT